These 21 T cell receptor beta chains share one sample of origin, sequenced in a study of T cell clones after liver transplantation. Using immunoSEQ multiplex PCR, the repertoire was profiled, and TCRdb retains in-frame clones only, with some absent. The table has around 110,000 clones, 75% to 95% seen once. The sequencing used CD4+ T cells from blood, collected 12 months after liver transplant. Receptor source: a human patient who received a liver transplant. Some T cells may be the graft donor's.

The gene calls are TRBV18 and TRBJ1-1, with no clear D. The V and J ends lost 5 bases and 0 bases respectively, with 7 bases between them. CDR1 KGHSH and CDR2 LQKENI come from the germline V gene. This CDR3 is built from 13 residues. The CDR3 sequence is CASSTDMNTEAFF. The DNA for the CDR3 is TGTGCCAGCTCAACAGATATGAACACTGAAGCTTTCTTT. Full variable domain (missing parts from reference TRBV18 and TRBJ1-1): NAGVMQNPRHLVRRRGQEARLRCSPMKGHSHVYWYRQLPEEGLKFMVYLQKENIIDESGMPKERFSAEFPKEGPSILRIQQVVRGDSAAYFCASSTDMNTEAFFGQGTRLTVV.

This clone came up a few times. This chain uses TRBV6-1 with TRBJ1-4; D remains unclear. The CDR3 is 15 amino acids. Trimming removed 4 bases at V and 0 bases at J, with 9 bases between. CDR1 and CDR2 (germline): MNHNS, SASEGT. CDR3 coding DNA: TGTGCCAGCAGTGGCCTGAGTGCAACTAATGAAAAACTGTTTTTT. It specifies CASSGLSATNEKLFF.

J is TRBJ1-4 and V is TRBV28, with 7 bases lining up with TRBD1. The CDR3 is made up of 15 amino acids. Trimming cost V 2 bases and J 7 bases; bases outside gene matches: 7. Germline lookup yields CDR1 MDHEN and CDR2 SYDVKM. The CDR3 DNA sequence: TGTGCCAGCAGTTTACCACAGGGGAGGCGTGAAAAACTGTTTTTT. It translates to CASSLPQGRREKLFF.

The rearrangement joins TRBV4-3 to TRBJ2-1, with D uncertain. The CDR3 spans 15 residues. CDR1 is LGHNA, CDR2 YSLEER, per germline. With 1 base removed from V and 2 bases from J, the gap between germline ends came to 9 bases. CDR3 coding DNA: TGCGCCAGCAGCCAAGGGGATGGGCCCTACAATGAGCAGTTCTTC. Its translation is CASSQGDGPYNEQFF.

The chain has TRBV28 and TRBJ2-7; D not resolved. This CDR3 comprises 19 residues. V was shortened by 1 base and J by 3 bases, with 25 bases between the two germline ends. Germline loops: CDR1 MDHEN, CDR2 SYDVKM. The CDR3 sequence is CASSLSNNPVTHRNYEQYF. In DNA form, the CDR3 reads TGTGCCAGCAGTTTATCCAACAACCCCGTGACTCACAGAAACTACGAGCAGTACTTC.

This clone was found once. The chain joins TRBV6-1 to TRBJ2-7; 9 bases are a match to TRBD2. Trimming cost V 3 bases and J 4 bases; bases outside gene matches: 7. Germline V CDR1 and CDR2: MNHNS, SASEGT. CDR3 length equals 15 residues. In DNA form, the CDR3 reads TGTGCCAGCAGTGATTTAGCGGGAGTTGGTTACGAGCAGTACTTC. Translating gives CASSDLAGVGYEQYF.

The chain joins TRBV29-1 to TRBJ1-2; tentatively, D is TRBD1 (5 bases). The length of the CDR3 is 13 residues. Germline CDR1 and CDR2: SQVTM and ANQGSEA. V dropped 6 bases and J dropped 1 base, with 12 bases sitting between them. The CDR3 here is CSVTRGVNYGYTF. The CDR3, as DNA: TGCAGCGTGACCCGGGGGGTTAACTATGGCTACACCTTC.

The chain links TRBV2 to TRBJ2-2, with no clear D. The CDR3 runs to 14 residues. V shed 3 bases and J shed 0 bases, with 5 bases lying between them. The germline CDR1 and CDR2 sequences are SNHLY and FYNNEI. The CDR3 loop reads CASSDNSNTGELFF. The CDR3 coding sequence is TGTGCCAGCAGTGACAACTCGAACACCGGGGAGCTGTTTTTT. Full variable domain (rest looked up from reference TRBV2 and TRBJ2-2): EPEVTQTPSHQVTQMGQEVILRCVPISNHLYFYWYRQILGQKVEFLVSFYNNEISEKSEIFDDQFSVERPDGSNFTLKIRSTKLEDSAMYFCASSDNSNTGELFFGEGSRLTVL.

This sequence joins TRBV6-1 and TRBJ1-1; TRBD1 might be the D (5 bases). Germline V CDR1 and CDR2: MNHNS, SASEGT. CDR3 length equals 14 residues. V lost 0 bases and J 4 bases, leaving 9 bases between the germline ends. CDR3 coding DNA: TGTGCCAGCAGTGAAGCTTCGGGGGTCACTGAAGCTTTCTTT. Protein: CASSEASGVTEAFF.

The chain carries TRBV11-1 and TRBJ2-7, with 11 bases fitting TRBD1. V shed 5 bases, J shed 3 bases, and the junction held 6 bases outside the gene matches. CDR1 and CDR2 (germline): SGHAT, FQDESV (reference sequence). This CDR3 comprises 15 residues. In DNA form, the CDR3 reads TGTGCCAGCAGCGGACAGGGGGCGCTTCGCTACGAGCAGTACTTC. It codes for CASSGQGALRYEQYF. Full variable domain (outside the CDR3, taken from reference TRBV11-1 and TRBJ2-7): EAEVAQSPRYKITEKSQAVAFWCDPISGHATLYWYRQILGQGPELLVQFQDESVVDDSQLPKDRFSAERLKGVDSTLKIQPAELGDSAMYLCASSGQGALRYEQYFGPGTRLTVT.

This clone was seen a few times. V usage is TRBV27 and J usage is TRBJ2-1; TRBD1 matches at 7 bases. After removal of 6 bases from V and 6 bases from J, the junction contained 2 bases not matched to a gene. This CDR3 contains 12 residues. Germline loops: CDR1 MNHEY, CDR2 SMNVEV (reference sequence). Here the CDR3 DNA reads TGTGCCAGCAGCAACAGGGGCAATGAGCAGTTCTTC. Protein: CASSNRGNEQFF.

This clone was recorded a few times. The V call is TRBV27, the J call TRBJ2-7; tentative D call: TRBD1 (5 bases). The germline V gene has CDR1 MNHEY and CDR2 SMNVEV (reference sequence). The CDR3 totals 15 residues. V lost 5 bases, J lost 0 bases, and 14 bases lay in between. The CDR3 DNA is TGTGCCAGCAGTCCCGCCGACAGTTTCTCCTACGAGCAGTACTTC. As protein: CASSPADSFSYEQYF.

The rearrangement joins TRBV6-5 to TRBJ2-7, with 10 bases identical to TRBD2. Losses at the gene ends were 6 bases for V and 2 bases for J; bases not matched to a gene: 4. In germline, CDR1 is MNHEY, CDR2 SVGAGI. CDR3 length: 14 amino acids. The DNA for the CDR3 is TGTGCCAGCAGCCGAGCGGGAGGGCCCTACGAGCAGTACTTC. It is translated as CASSRAGGPYEQYF.

The rearrangement links TRBV7-6 to TRBJ2-1; D tentatively reads TRBD1 or TRBD2 (6 bases each). Trimming pared 3 bases from V and 0 bases from J, leaving 18 bases between. The CDR3 is 18 residues long. Per the germline V gene, CDR1 is SGHVS and CDR2 is FNYEAQ. CDR3: CASSLGARLGGSYNEQFF. CDR3 nucleotide sequence: TGTGCCAGCAGCTTGGGGGCCCGACTAGGGGGCTCCTACAATGAGCAGTTCTTC.

V usage is TRBV9 and J usage is TRBJ2-1, with D possibly being TRBD1 or TRBD2 (5 bases each). CDR3 size: 17 residues. V was cut by 2 bases and J by 0 bases, with 15 bases left in between. Looked up from germline, CDR1 is SGDLS and CDR2 is YYNGEE. The CDR3 sequence is CASSVSVGTNSYNEQFF. DNA of the CDR3: TGTGCCAGCAGCGTCTCAGTCGGGACCAACTCCTACAATGAGCAGTTCTTC. The variable domain in full, completed from reference TRBV9 and TRBJ2-1, reads DSGVTQTPKHLITATGQRVTLRCSPRSGDLSVYWYQQSLDQGLQFLIQYYNGEERAKGNILERFSAQQFPDLHSELNLSSLELGDSALYFCASSVSVGTNSYNEQFFGPGTRLTVL.

V is TRBV18 and J is TRBJ1-1, with no clear D. V gave up 2 bases and J gave up 3 bases, with 7 bases separating them. The length of the CDR3 is 13 residues. Germline CDR1 reads KGHSH; CDR2 reads LQKENI. The CDR3 sequence is CASSPGTYTEAFF. For the CDR3, the DNA is TGTGCCAGCTCACCAGGTACCTACACTGAAGCTTTCTTT.

The chain is built from TRBV19 and TRBJ2-2; tentative D call: TRBD1 (5 bases). Germline loops: CDR1 LNHDA, CDR2 SQIVND (reference sequence). Trimming removed 5 bases from V and 6 bases from J, with 7 bases in between. The CDR3 totals 12 residues. The CDR3 loop is CASSVRAGELFF. CDR3 DNA sequence: TGTGCCAGTAGTGTCAGGGCCGGGGAGCTGTTTTTT.

V usage is TRBV29-1 and J usage is TRBJ2-2, with TRBD1 identical over 9 bases. The CDR3 is 18 residues long. The junction had 21 bases not matched to a gene; V was cut back by 7 bases and J by 6 bases. The germline V gene has CDR1 SQVTM and CDR2 ANQGSEA. CDR3 nucleotide sequence: TGCAGCGCCCGGGACAGGGACAGGGAATTTGAAGTTTCCGGGGAGCTGTTTTTT. This sequence encodes CSARDRDREFEVSGELFF.

The chain uses TRBV30 and TRBJ1-2, with D possibly matching TRBD1 (5 bases). V was clipped by 4 bases and J by 4 bases, with 7 bases between them. The CDR3 spans 11 residues. CDR1 is GTSNPN, CDR2 SVGIG, per germline (reference sequence). The CDR3 is CAWTGLYGYTF. The CDR3 DNA reads as TGTGCCTGGACAGGGCTCTATGGCTACACCTTC.

V and J are TRBV7-3 and TRBJ2-5, with no clear D. Trimming removed 6 bases from V and 2 bases from J, with 10 bases in between. Germline CDR1 SGHTA, CDR2 FQGTGA. This CDR3 spans 13 amino acids. For the CDR3, the DNA is TGTGCCAGCAGTCGGACCTCACAAGAGACCCAGTACTTC. Its protein product is CASSRTSQETQYF.

This chain connects TRBV5-1 to TRBJ2-2; 11 bases line up with TRBD2. The CDR3 contains 15 residues. V was pared by 0 bases and J by 6 bases, with 1 base of the junction left unmatched. The germline gives CDR1 SGHRS, CDR2 YFSETQ. In DNA, the CDR3 is TGCGCCAGCAGCTTGGGACTAGCGGGATCCGGGGAGCTGTTTTTT. Translated: CASSLGLAGSGELFF.